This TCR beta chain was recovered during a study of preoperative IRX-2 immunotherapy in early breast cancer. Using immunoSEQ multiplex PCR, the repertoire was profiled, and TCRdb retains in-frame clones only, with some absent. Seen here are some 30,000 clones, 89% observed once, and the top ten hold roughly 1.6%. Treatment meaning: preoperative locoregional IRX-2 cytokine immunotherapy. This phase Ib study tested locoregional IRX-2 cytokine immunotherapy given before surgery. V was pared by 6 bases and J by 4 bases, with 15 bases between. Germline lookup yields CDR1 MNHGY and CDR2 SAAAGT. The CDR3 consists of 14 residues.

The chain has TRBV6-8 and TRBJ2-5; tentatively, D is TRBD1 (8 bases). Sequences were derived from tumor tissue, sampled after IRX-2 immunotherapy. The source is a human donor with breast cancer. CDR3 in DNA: TGTGCCAGCAGAAGAACAGGGGGGGGAGAGACCCAGTACTTC. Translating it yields CASRRTGGGETQYF.